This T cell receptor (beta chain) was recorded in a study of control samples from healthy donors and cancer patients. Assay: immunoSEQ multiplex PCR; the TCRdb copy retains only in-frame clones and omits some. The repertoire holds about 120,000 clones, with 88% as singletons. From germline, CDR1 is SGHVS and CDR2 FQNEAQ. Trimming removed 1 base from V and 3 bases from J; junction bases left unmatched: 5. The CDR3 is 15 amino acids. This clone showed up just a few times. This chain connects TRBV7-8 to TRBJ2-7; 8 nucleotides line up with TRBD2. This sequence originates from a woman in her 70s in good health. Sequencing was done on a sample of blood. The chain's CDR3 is CASSLEGGGIYEQYF. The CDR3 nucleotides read TGTGCCAGCAGCTTAGAGGGCGGGGGGATCTACGAGCAGTACTTC.